The rows below give T cell receptor beta chains drawn from one sample of a study of PD-1 blockade in mismatch repair-deficient tumors. Measured with immunoSEQ multiplex PCR; TCRdb has only the in-frame clones, and not every one. The table includes tens of thousands of clones, 70% to 90% detected once. The source material was peripheral blood, sampled 76 weeks after starting pembrolizumab. The receptor set was obtained from an adult with mismatch repair-deficient cancer. Both conserved end residues are part of each CDR3. A D gene is named only where the DNA matches it firmly. A row's size may be missing; if present it is once, few, many or a size class.

D	size	V	J	CDR3	DNA
-	-	TRBV7-3	TRBJ2-1	CASSLGGGSNEQFF	TGTGCCAGCAGCTTAGGTGGGGGAAGTAATGAGCAGTTCTTC
TRBD1	-	TRBV2	TRBJ1-2	CASSEAPGQAYGYTF	TGTGCCAGCAGTGAAGCGCCGGGACAGGCCTATGGCTACACCTTC
-	-	TRBV6-1	TRBJ1-3	CASSEIKGSGNTIYF	TGTGCCAGCAGTGAAATCAAGGGATCTGGAAACACCATATATTTT
TRBD2	-	TRBV2	TRBJ2-3	CASREGTSGTQYF	TGTGCCAGCAGGGAGGGGACTAGCGGTACGCAGTATTTT
-	-	TRBV7-7	TRBJ1-1	CASSPPGTKTGLFWTEAFF	TGTGCTAGCAGCCCCCCTGGGACTAAGACAGGCCTTTTCTGGACGGAAGCTTTCTTT
TRBD2	-	TRBV5-5	TRBJ2-5	CASSWTSGQETQYF	TGTGCCAGCAGTTGGACTAGCGGCCAAGAGACCCAGTACTTC
-	-	TRBV7-3	TRBJ1-1	CASSNGRNTEAFF	TGTGCCAGCAGCAACGGGAGAAACACTGAAGCTTTCTTT
-	-	TRBV5-6	TRBJ1-1	CASSLGSVNTEAFF	TGTGCCAGCAGCTTAGGCTCGGTCAACACTGAAGCTTTCTTT
-	-	TRBV5-1	TRBJ2-7	CASSLSFQSSYEQYF	TGCGCCAGCAGCTTGTCTTTTCAGAGCTCCTACGAGCAGTACTTC
TRBD1	-	TRBV10-3	TRBJ2-1	CAISESGQGRVEQFF	TGTGCCATCAGTGAGTCAGGACAGGGGAGGGTTGAGCAGTTCTTC
-	-	TRBV29-1	TRBJ1-1	CSVGGRLNTEAFF	TGCAGCGTTGGGGGGCGGTTGAACACTGAAGCTTTCTTT
-	-	TRBV7-3	TRBJ2-3	CASSRFTDTQYF	TGTGCCAGCAGCCGCTTCACAGATACGCAGTATTTT
TRBD1	few	TRBV6-5	TRBJ1-5	CASSRQGSNQPQHF	TGTGCCAGCAGTAGACAGGGGAGCAATCAGCCCCAGCATTTT
TRBD2	-	TRBV6-1	TRBJ2-5	CASSARTSGAPGAQYF	TGTGCCAGCAGTGCCCGGACTAGCGGGGCCCCCGGGGCCCAGTACTTC
-	-	TRBV9	TRBJ2-7	CASSVGTINEQYF	TGTGCCAGCAGCGTAGGGACTATCAACGAGCAGTACTTC
TRBD1	-	TRBV18	TRBJ1-1	CASSPDGTGIGLTEAFF	TGTGCCAGCTCACCCGACGGGACAGGGATAGGACTGACTGAAGCTTTCTTT
-	-	TRBV7-2	TRBJ1-4	CASSLNRANEKLFF	TGTGCCAGCAGCTTAAACCGGGCGAATGAAAAACTGTTTTTT
-	once	TRBV5-4	TRBJ2-7	CASSTQGITYEQYF	TGTGCCAGCAGCACGCAGGGTATCACCTACGAGCAGTACTTC
-	-	TRBV27	TRBJ1-5	CACGPKNQPQHF	TGTGCCTGCGGCCCTAAGAATCAGCCCCAGCATTTT
-	-	TRBV6-6	TRBJ2-7	CASSPGRVQEQYF	TGTGCCAGCAGCCCGGGACGGGTCCAGGAGCAGTACTTC
-	once	TRBV29-1	TRBJ2-1	CTIWGGAGEQFF	TGCACCATCTGGGGGGGGGCAGGGGAGCAGTTCTTC
-	-	TRBV7-8	TRBJ2-2	CASSFYQGWNTGELFF	TGTGCCAGCAGCTTCTACCAGGGCTGGAACACCGGGGAGCTGTTTTTT
-	-	TRBV11-3	TRBJ2-7	CASSSGSGAYEQYF	TGTGCCAGCAGCTCAGGTAGCGGAGCCTACGAGCAGTACTTC
-	-	TRBV4-1	TRBJ2-1	CASSQGSIRSYNEQFF	TGCGCCAGCAGCCAAGGGTCAATAAGAAGCTACAATGAGCAGTTCTTC
-	-	TRBV5-4	TRBJ2-1	CASSRSVSEDNEQFF	TGTGCCAGCAGCCGCTCGGTGTCTGAGGACAATGAGCAGTTCTTC
-	-	TRBV7-3	TRBJ2-2	CASSSSSANTGELFF	TGTGCCAGCAGCTCTTCCTCCGCGAACACCGGGGAGCTGTTTTTT
TRBD1	-	TRBV2	TRBJ2-7	CASSRQGALYEQYF	TGTGCCAGCAGCCGACAGGGGGCGCTTTACGAGCAGTACTTC
TRBD1	-	TRBV6-6	TRBJ1-2	CASSQRQGSGYGYTF	TGTGCCAGCAGTCAGCGACAGGGGTCGGGCTATGGCTACACCTTC
-	once	TRBV7-9	TRBJ2-7	CASSSPGRNYEQYF	TGTGCCAGCAGCTCACCGGGACGGAACTACGAGCAGTACTTC
-	-	TRBV6-5	TRBJ1-2	CASSQQVNYGYTF	TGTGCCAGCAGCCAACAGGTTAACTATGGCTACACCTTC
-	-	TRBV2	TRBJ1-1	CASMGGLNTEAFF	TGTGCCAGCATGGGGGGCCTTAACACTGAAGCTTTCTTT
-	-	TRBV7-9	TRBJ1-2	CASSLLAGESYYGYTF	TGTGCCAGCAGCTTACTAGCCGGGGAGTCGTACTATGGCTACACCTTC
-	-	TRBV7-2	TRBJ2-3	CASSPSGADTQYF	TGTGCCAGCAGCCCGTCGGGAGCAGATACGCAGTATTTT
-	-	TRBV7-8	TRBJ2-2	CASRLAGATYTGELFF	TGTGCCAGCAGGTTAGCAGGGGCTACGTACACCGGGGAGCTGTTTTTT
-	-	TRBV6-1	TRBJ2-3	CASSGVSTDTQYF	TGTGCCAGCAGTGGGGTCAGCACAGATACGCAGTATTTT
TRBD1	-	TRBV5-1	TRBJ1-2	CASSGGQGAGGYTF	TGCGCCAGCAGCGGAGGACAGGGGGCGGGAGGCTACACCTTC
TRBD2	-	TRBV14	TRBJ2-1	CASSHSILAGGLSSSYNEQFF	TGTGCCAGCAGCCATTCAATCCTAGCGGGAGGTTTATCAAGCTCCTACAATGAGCAGTTCTTC
TRBD2	-	TRBV7-3	TRBJ2-7	CASSSTGTSGRYEQYF	TGTGCCAGCAGCTCCACCGGGACTAGCGGACGCTACGAGCAGTACTTC
TRBD2	-	TRBV10-3	TRBJ2-5	CAIGAGEETQYF	TGTGCCATCGGCGCGGGAGAAGAGACCCAGTACTTC
TRBD1	-	TRBV12-5	TRBJ2-2	CASGPMDRGSTGELFF	TGTGCTAGTGGCCCAATGGACAGGGGGAGCACCGGGGAGCTGTTTTTT
TRBD2	once	TRBV5-4	TRBJ2-7	CASSLGGQGGPHYEQYF	TGTGCCAGCAGCTTGGGTGGCCAGGGAGGGCCCCATTACGAGCAGTACTTC
-	few	TRBV5-1	TRBJ2-3	CASSLGVPSEGDTQYF	TGCGCCAGCAGCTTGGGTGTGCCTAGCGAAGGAGATACGCAGTATTTT
TRBD2	-	TRBV7-6	TRBJ2-1	CASSENALGEKAGRLNEQFF	TGTGCCAGCAGCGAAAATGCGTTAGGGGAGAAAGCGGGACGACTCAATGAGCAGTTCTTC
-	-	TRBV5-6	TRBJ1-4	CASSFGTGTTNEKLFF	TGTGCCAGCAGCTTTGGCACAGGAACAACTAATGAAAAACTGTTTTTT
TRBD1	-	TRBV27	TRBJ2-2	CASSPWTGNTGELFF	TGTGCCAGCAGTCCCTGGACAGGGAACACCGGGGAGCTGTTTTTT
TRBD2	-	TRBV5-1	TRBJ2-1	CASSSDPTSGSYNEQFF	TGCGCCAGCAGTTCCGACCCAACTAGCGGGAGCTACAATGAGCAGTTCTTC
-	once	TRBV6-6	TRBJ1-1	CASTRWTEAFF	TGTGCCAGCACACGATGGACTGAAGCTTTCTTT
-	-	TRBV9	TRBJ2-5	CASSKLPRPKETQYF	TGTGCCAGCAGCAAGCTCCCGCGCCCTAAAGAGACCCAGTACTTC
TRBD1	-	TRBV5-5	TRBJ2-3	CASSGGTGKTDTQYF	TGTGCCAGCAGCGGAGGGACAGGGAAGACAGATACGCAGTATTTT
-	-	TRBV2	TRBJ2-2	CASSERPGELFF	TGTGCCAGCAGTGAACGACCAGGGGAGCTGTTTTTT
TRBD2	-	TRBV7-9	TRBJ2-7	CASSSGLATFEQYF	TGTGCCAGCAGCTCCGGACTAGCGACGTTCGAGCAGTACTTC
-	-	TRBV7-9	TRBJ2-6	CAKSTGVGANVLTF	TGTGCCAAATCAACGGGGGTCGGGGCCAACGTCCTGACTTTC
-	-	TRBV9	TRBJ2-3	CASSVDAHEGLTDTQYF	TGTGCCAGCAGCGTAGACGCCCACGAGGGCCTCACAGATACGCAGTATTTT
-	once	TRBV11-1	TRBJ2-2	CASRADGTANTGELFF	TGTGCCAGCAGGGCAGACGGGACCGCGAACACCGGGGAGCTGTTTTTT
-	-	TRBV18	TRBJ2-1	CASSRQVQASNEQFF	TGTGCCAGCTCCCGACAGGTCCAGGCAAGCAATGAGCAGTTCTTC
-	-	TRBV19	TRBJ1-5	CASSIGDGQPQHF	TGTGCCAGTAGTATAGGGGACGGTCAGCCCCAGCATTTT
-	-	TRBV15	TRBJ1-2	CATSRGQNYGYTF	TGTGCCACCAGCAGAGGACAGAATTATGGCTACACCTTC
-	-	TRBV5-1	TRBJ2-4	CASSLAGRGAKNIQYF	TGCGCCAGCAGCTTGGCCGGTAGAGGGGCCAAAAACATTCAGTACTTC
-	-	TRBV11-3	TRBJ2-7	CASSLSRLDEQYF	TGTGCCAGCAGCTTGTCTAGGTTGGACGAGCAGTACTTC
-	-	TRBV2	TRBJ1-4	CASSARENEKLFF	TGTGCCAGCAGCGCCCGGGAAAATGAAAAACTGTTTTTT